Here is one TCR beta chain with its context. This sample stems from a study of blood T cell repertoires in COVID-19. Overall study context: The samples span acute and convalescent COVID-19 from the United States, Italy and Spain. The analysed material was cDNA or gDNA that came from T cells, B-cell-depleted T cells, or PBMCs.

In the study's own analysis: From reference gene primer amplification, estimates of nucleated cell counts were derived. The assay was immunoSEQ multiplex PCR, and TCRdb's table has in-frame clones only and misses some. The D gene and trimming were derived from the DNA, and the V and J assignments and clone size from that table. Seen here are roughly 230,000 clones, around 82% observed once, and the top ten hold roughly 8.7%. This CDR3 spans 12 amino acids. Germline lookup yields CDR1 LNHDA and CDR2 SQIVND (reference sequence). The V gene lost 9 bases and the J gene lost 4 bases, with 12 bases spanning the gap.

Sequenced input: peripheral blood. The source of this sequence is a man aged 35-49 years with active or convalescent COVID-19. This chain connects TRBV19 to TRBJ1-2; D is possibly TRBD1 (6 bases). The CDR3 DNA follows: TGTGCCAGCCTAGAGGACAGCTATGGCTACACCTTC. Translation gives CASLEDSYGYTF.